This T cell receptor beta chain emerged from a study of cytomegalovirus exposure and HLA in healthy donors. General study results and limits: Published work reported that the classifier diagnosed cytomegalovirus status with high specificity and sensitivity.

Turning to this clone: Its antigen remains unidentified.

The CDR3 contains 11 residues. The germline V gene has CDR1 ENHRY and CDR2 SYGVKD. The germline V and J ends were trimmed by 3 bases and 3 bases, with 3 bases remaining between them. The donors were part of the 120-subject validation cohort, which stood apart from the approximately 640-subject first cohort. TCRdb's table, derived via immunoSEQ multiplex PCR, lists solely in-frame clones and lacks some. This sample has 250,000 to 400,000 clones, with roughly 90% found just once. This sequence was found in a man between 25 and 39 years old in good health and CMV-seronegative. This chain joins TRBV10-3 and TRBJ2-7; no definite D call. The source material was PBMCs. CDR3 loop: CAISDHYEQYF. The CDR3 bases are TGTGCCATCAGTGACCACTACGAGCAGTACTTC.